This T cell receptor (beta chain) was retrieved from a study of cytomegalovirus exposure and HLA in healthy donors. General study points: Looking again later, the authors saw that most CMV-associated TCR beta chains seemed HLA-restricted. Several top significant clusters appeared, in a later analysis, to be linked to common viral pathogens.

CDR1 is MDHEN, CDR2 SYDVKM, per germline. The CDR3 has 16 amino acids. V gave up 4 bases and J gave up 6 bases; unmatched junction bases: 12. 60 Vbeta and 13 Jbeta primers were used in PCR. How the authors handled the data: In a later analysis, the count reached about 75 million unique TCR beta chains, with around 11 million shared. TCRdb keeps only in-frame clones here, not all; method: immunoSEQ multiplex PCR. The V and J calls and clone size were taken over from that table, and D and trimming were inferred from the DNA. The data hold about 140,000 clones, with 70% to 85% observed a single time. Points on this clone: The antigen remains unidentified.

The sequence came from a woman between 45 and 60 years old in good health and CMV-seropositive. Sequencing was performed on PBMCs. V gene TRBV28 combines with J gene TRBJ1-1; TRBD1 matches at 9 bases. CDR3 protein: CASSWGAGTGRSEAFF. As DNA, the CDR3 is TGTGCCAGCAGTTGGGGGGCCGGGACAGGGAGGTCTGAAGCTTTCTTT.